The TCR beta chain under discussion was sequenced for a study of T cells after yellow fever vaccination. Study results and limitations: Subsequent to the booster, the majority of primary-vaccination clones reappeared (around 96% CD4, around 85% CD8). Though weaker, the secondary response peaked faster, on day 5 versus 15.

The CDR3 spans 15 residues. V shed 1 base and J shed 1 base, with 7 bases lying between them. Germline CDR1 is LGHNA and CDR2 is YNFKEQ. Production of TCR cDNA was by 5'RACE template switching, which also added a universal primer site and UMIs. TCRdb fed the 5' RACE reads into MiXCR, producing one record per CDR3 protein. The sample contains 50,000 or so distinct CDR3 sequences, approximately 7% of which appear only once. This clonotype was recorded many times. J is TRBJ2-2 and V is TRBV4-2; TRBD1 is a possible D gene (5 bases). This material consisted of CD8+ T cells not binding an NS4B(214-222) dextramer, sorted from PBMCs, taken 35 to 50 days after the first yellow fever vaccination. The TCR was taken from a man aged 18 to 30 who received the YFV17D yellow fever vaccine. CDR3 in DNA: TGTGCCAGCAGCCAAGGGCAGGGGAACACCGGGGAGCTGTTTTTT. It is translated as CASSQGQGNTGELFF.